These T cell receptor beta chains were read from a single sample in a study of cytomegalovirus exposure and HLA in healthy donors. The assay was immunoSEQ multiplex PCR, and TCRdb's table has in-frame clones only and misses some. The sample has about 150,000 clones, 94% seen once; the top ten hold 1.8%. Material for sequencing was PBMCs. These receptors all come from a man aged 18 to 29 in good health and CMV-seropositive. The CDR3 runs from the conserved cysteine through the conserved F or W. D genes are given only for firm matches. Clone size is given for some rows only: seen once, a few or many times, or a class if the clone is expanded.

>TRBJ2-3|once|NA|TRBV19
CASSISYRRAITDTQYF
TGTGCCAGTAGTATTTCCTACAGGCGCGCTATCACAGATACGCAGTATTTT
>TRBJ2-1|NA|NA|TRBV18
CASSLTSTRWNEQFF
TGTGCCAGCTCACTAACTAGCACGCGTTGGAATGAGCAGTTCTTC
>TRBJ2-5|once|NA|TRBV2
CASSETWAGEKTQYF
TGTGCCAGCAGTGAAACTTGGGCAGGGGAGAAGACCCAGTACTTC
>TRBJ2-5|NA|TRBD2|TRBV4-1
CASSHPSGTSGGVRETQYF
TGCGCCAGCAGCCACCCCTCCGGGACCTCCGGGGGGGTAAGAGAGACCCAGTACTTC
>TRBJ1-6|NA|NA|TRBV2
CASSERGKGLNSPLHF
TGTGCCAGCAGTGAACGGGGAAAGGGATTGAATTCACCCCTCCACTTT
>TRBJ2-3|once|TRBD2|TRBV27
CASSLGAGVIDTQYF
TGTGCCAGCAGCCTAGGGGCGGGAGTGATAGATACGCAGTATTTT
>TRBJ1-5|NA|NA|TRBV10-3
CAISEAGPGNQPQHF
TGTGCCATCAGTGAAGCTGGGCCGGGAAATCAGCCCCAGCATTTT
>TRBJ2-7|NA|TRBD1|TRBV30
CAWRWGTGKSYEQYF
TGTGCCTGGAGGTGGGGGACAGGCAAATCCTACGAGCAGTACTTC
>TRBJ2-7|NA|TRBD1|TRBV7-9
CASSLGTGSYEQYF
TGTGCCAGCAGCTTGGGGACAGGCTCCTACGAGCAGTACTTC
>TRBJ2-1|NA|NA|TRBV29-1
CSVVSRDRPGEQFF
TGCAGCGTTGTGTCGCGGGATCGGCCGGGGGAGCAGTTCTTC
>TRBJ2-7|NA|TRBD2|TRBV2
CASSEAASGTSYEQYF
TGTGCCAGCAGTGAAGCGGCTAGCGGAACTTCCTACGAGCAGTACTTC
>TRBJ2-2|NA|NA|TRBV28
CASSLGGGELFF
TGTGCCAGCAGTCTAGGGGGCGGGGAGCTGTTTTTT
>TRBJ1-6|NA|NA|TRBV28
CASRAPYQPSGAYNSPLHF
TGTGCCAGCAGGGCCCCTTATCAGCCTTCGGGAGCCTATAATTCACCCCTCCACTTT
>TRBJ2-3|NA|TRBD2|TRBV29-1
CSVEGASGEPDTQYF
TGCAGCGTTGAAGGGGCTAGCGGGGAACCAGATACGCAGTATTTT
>TRBJ2-7|NA|NA|TRBV5-5
CASSSGPADYEQYF
TGTGCCAGCAGCTCGGGTCCTGCAGACTACGAGCAGTACTTC
>TRBJ2-1|NA|NA|TRBV7-2
CASSLWGASSSYNEQFF
TGTGCCAGCAGCTTATGGGGAGCCTCGAGCTCCTACAATGAGCAGTTCTTC
>TRBJ2-7|NA|NA|TRBV5-1
CASSLVARDYEQYF
TGCGCCAGCAGCTTGGTGGCCAGGGACTACGAGCAGTACTTC
>TRBJ1-2|NA|NA|TRBV28
CASRTQGGYSNYGYTF
TGTGCCAGCAGGACACAGGGAGGGTATTCTAACTATGGCTACACCTTC
>TRBJ1-5|once|NA|TRBV29-1
CSVAQGQNQPQHF
TGCAGCGTCGCTCAGGGTCAGAATCAGCCCCAGCATTTT
>TRBJ1-4|few|TRBD1|TRBV5-1
CASSGGTGVEKLFF
TGCGCCAGCAGCGGAGGGACAGGGGTTGAAAAACTGTTTTTT
>TRBJ2-5|NA|NA|TRBV19
CASSMAGKETQYF
TGTGCCAGTAGTATGGCAGGGAAAGAGACCCAGTACTTC
>TRBJ1-2|NA|NA|TRBV12-5
CASGLVQPGISYGYTF
TGTGCTAGTGGTTTGGTACAGCCGGGGATTAGCTATGGCTACACCTTC
>TRBJ1-1|NA|NA|TRBV5-4
CASSPYGAGRTEAFF
TGTGCCAGCAGCCCTTATGGGGCAGGGAGGACTGAAGCTTTCTTT
>TRBJ1-6|NA|TRBD1|TRBV13
CASSLKVGGQNSPLHF
TGTGCCAGCAGCTTAAAGGTAGGGGGCCAAAATTCACCCCTCCACTTT
>TRBJ1-2|NA|NA|TRBV5-1
CASSLALTTGLNYGYTF
TGCGCCAGCAGCTTGGCCCTTACTACAGGGCTGAACTATGGCTACACCTTC
>TRBJ2-3|NA|NA|TRBV7-9
CASSLAVGGPPTDTQYF
TGTGCCAGCAGCTTAGCTGTAGGAGGGCCCCCCACAGATACGCAGTATTTT
>TRBJ2-3|NA|NA|TRBV5-1
CASSAAGFGTDTQYF
TGCGCCAGCAGCGCCGCAGGGTTCGGCACAGATACGCAGTATTTT
>TRBJ2-1|NA|TRBD2|TRBV5-1
CASSLTSGSFNEQFF
TGCGCCAGCAGCTTGACTAGCGGCAGTTTCAATGAGCAGTTCTTC
>TRBJ2-1|few|TRBD1|TRBV6-5
CASSYPGQRGEQFF
TGTGCCAGCAGTTATCCGGGACAGCGAGGTGAGCAGTTCTTC
>TRBJ2-1|NA|TRBD2|TRBV5-1
CASSFPPLEALAGNSNEQFF
TGCGCCAGCAGCTTTCCTCCCCTGGAGGCTCTAGCGGGAAATTCCAATGAGCAGTTCTTC
>TRBJ1-5|NA|TRBD1|TRBV28
CASITTGGDQPQHF
TGTGCCAGCATCACTACAGGGGGCGATCAGCCCCAGCATTTT
>TRBJ1-1|NA|NA|TRBV6-5
CASTLSGITEAFF
TGTGCCAGCACTCTCTCAGGGATCACTGAAGCTTTCTTT
>TRBJ2-7|once|TRBD1|TRBV27
CASSHRTGYYEQYF
TGTGCCAGCAGCCACCGGACAGGGTACTACGAGCAGTACTTC
>TRBJ2-3|once|TRBD1|TRBV29-1
CSVEARDRGSTDTQYF
TGCAGCGTTGAAGCCAGGGACAGGGGGAGCACAGATACGCAGTATTTT
>TRBJ2-3|NA|TRBD2|TRBV6-6
CASRIAGEGSDTQYF
TGTGCCAGCAGGATAGCGGGAGAGGGATCAGATACGCAGTATTTT
>TRBJ2-7|NA|NA|TRBV11-2
CASSLEPLGEQYF
TGTGCCAGCAGCTTAGAACCTCTAGGCGAGCAGTACTTC
>TRBJ2-2|NA|NA|TRBV2
CASVPVGVDTGELFF
TGTGCCAGCGTCCCCGTGGGAGTTGACACCGGGGAGCTGTTTTTT
>TRBJ2-7|NA|NA|TRBV4-1
CASSHEQTYEQYF
TGCGCCAGCAGCCATGAACAGACCTACGAGCAGTACTTC
>TRBJ1-2|NA|TRBD1|TRBV6-1
CASTPGGTGHYGYTF
TGTGCCAGCACCCCTGGGGGGACAGGGCACTATGGCTACACCTTC
>TRBJ2-1|NA|TRBD2|TRBV29-1
CSSGGGKGRNNEQFF
TGCAGCAGTGGGGGGGGAAAGGGTAGAAACAATGAGCAGTTCTTC
>TRBJ1-5|NA|TRBD1|TRBV5-6
CASSFRTGPGNQPQHF
TGTGCCAGCAGCTTTCGGACAGGGCCGGGCAATCAGCCCCAGCATTTT
>TRBJ2-2|NA|NA|TRBV5-1
CASSLALGDTGELFF
TGCGCCAGCAGCTTGGCCCTGGGCGACACCGGGGAGCTGTTTTTT
>TRBJ1-3|NA|NA|TRBV30
CAWSGGGLLSGNTIYF
TGTGCCTGGAGCGGCGGCGGGCTTCTCTCTGGAAACACCATATATTTT
>TRBJ2-1|once|TRBD2|TRBV19
CASGEAGGFDEQFF
TGTGCCAGTGGGGAAGCGGGAGGGTTCGATGAGCAGTTCTTC
>TRBJ1-2|few|TRBD1|TRBV7-2
CASSLGQGHNYGYTF
TGTGCCAGCAGCTTAGGACAGGGGCACAACTATGGCTACACCTTC
>TRBJ2-2|NA|NA|TRBV5-1
CASSLDSGITGELFF
TGCGCCAGCAGCTTGGATTCAGGGATAACCGGGGAGCTGTTTTTT
>TRBJ2-6|NA|NA|TRBV5-1
CASGEVAGANVLTF
TGCGCCAGCGGCGAGGTTGCTGGGGCCAACGTCCTGACTTTC
>TRBJ1-2|NA|NA|TRBV14
CASSLYGGRDYGYTF
TGTGCCAGCAGCCTGTACGGGGGGCGCGACTATGGCTACACCTTC
>TRBJ1-5|once|TRBD1|TRBV28
CASLPMAGQGASGGNQPQHF
TGTGCCAGCCTTCCGATGGCGGGACAGGGGGCAAGTGGCGGCAATCAGCCCCAGCATTTT